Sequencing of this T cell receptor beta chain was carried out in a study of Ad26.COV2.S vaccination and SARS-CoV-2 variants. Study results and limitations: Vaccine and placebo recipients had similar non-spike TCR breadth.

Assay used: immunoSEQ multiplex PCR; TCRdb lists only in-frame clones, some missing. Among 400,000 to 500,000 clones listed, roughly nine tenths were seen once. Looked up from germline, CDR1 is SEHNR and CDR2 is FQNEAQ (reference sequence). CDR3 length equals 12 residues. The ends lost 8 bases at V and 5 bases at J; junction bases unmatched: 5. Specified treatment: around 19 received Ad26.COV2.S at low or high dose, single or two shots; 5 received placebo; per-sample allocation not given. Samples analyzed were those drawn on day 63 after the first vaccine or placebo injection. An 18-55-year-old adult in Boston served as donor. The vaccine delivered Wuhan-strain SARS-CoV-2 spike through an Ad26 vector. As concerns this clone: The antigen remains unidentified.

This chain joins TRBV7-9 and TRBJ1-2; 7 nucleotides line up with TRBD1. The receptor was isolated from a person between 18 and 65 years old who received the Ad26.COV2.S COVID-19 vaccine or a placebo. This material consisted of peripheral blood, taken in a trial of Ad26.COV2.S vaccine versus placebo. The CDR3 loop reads CASGDRAYGYTF. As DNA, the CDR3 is TGTGCCAGCGGGGACAGAGCTTATGGCTACACCTTC.